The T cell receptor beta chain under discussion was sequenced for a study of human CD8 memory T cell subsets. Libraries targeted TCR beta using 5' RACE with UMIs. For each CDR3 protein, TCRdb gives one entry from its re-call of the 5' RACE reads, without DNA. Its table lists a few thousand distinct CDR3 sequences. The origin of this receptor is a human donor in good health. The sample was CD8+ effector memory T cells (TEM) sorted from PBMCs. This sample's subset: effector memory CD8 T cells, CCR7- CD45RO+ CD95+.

The CDR3 protein is CASSLWGGSYEQYF. The J gene is TRBJ2-7, the V gene TRBV28. Germline lookup yields CDR1 MDHEN and CDR2 SYDVKM. This CDR3 is 14 amino acids long.